The clone carrying this T cell receptor (beta chain) was observed many times. What it binds is unknown. Germline assignment: CDR1 SGHAT and CDR2 FQNNGV. The length of the CDR3 is 14 residues. V lost 5 bases and J lost 0, with 8 bases in between. The data were taken from a study of early T cells in non-severe SARS-CoV-2 infection. At the level of the study: Chains stayed unpaired after sequencing of bulk RNA from unsorted whole blood. General observations from the study: Anti-spike CD8 specificities were favored by VDJdb matching, whose results missed private and CD4 specificities.

Attachment of unique molecular identifiers to individual cDNA molecules was performed. TCRdb ran MiXCR on the 5' RACE reads and lists one entry per CDR3 protein. The data hold roughly 38,000 distinct CDR3 sequences, with 4.5% to 7% observed a single time. The chain uses TRBV11-2 and TRBJ1-3; tentatively, D is TRBD1 (6 bases). The sample consisted of whole blood, taken at baseline. This sequence originates from an adult who was a healthcare worker with PCR-confirmed SARS-CoV-2 infection or an uninfected control (not recorded which). CDR3 sequence (DNA): TGTGCCAGCAGCGGGGGCAGCTCTGGAAACACCATATATTTT. Amino acids: CASSGGSSGNTIYF. The complete variable domain, with remaining parts taken from reference TRBV11-2 and TRBJ1-3, reads EAGVAQSPRYKIIEKRQSVAFWCNPISGHATLYWYQQILGQGPKLLIQFQNNGVVDDSQLPKDRFSAERLKGVDSTLKIQPAKLEDSAVYLCASSGGSSGNTIYFGEGSWLTVV.